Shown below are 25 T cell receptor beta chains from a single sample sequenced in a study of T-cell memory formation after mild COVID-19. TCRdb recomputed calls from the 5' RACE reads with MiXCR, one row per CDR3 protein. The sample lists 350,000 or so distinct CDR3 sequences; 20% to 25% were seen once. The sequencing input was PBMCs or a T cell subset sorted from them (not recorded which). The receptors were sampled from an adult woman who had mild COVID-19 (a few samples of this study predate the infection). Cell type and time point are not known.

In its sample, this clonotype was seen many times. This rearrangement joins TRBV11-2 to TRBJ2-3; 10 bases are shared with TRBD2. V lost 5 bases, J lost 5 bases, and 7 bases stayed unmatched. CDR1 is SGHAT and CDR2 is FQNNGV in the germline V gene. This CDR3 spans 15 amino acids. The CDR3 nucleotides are TGTGCCAGCAGCCTCGTTAGCGGGGGGAAAGATACGCAGTATTTT. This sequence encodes CASSLVSGGKDTQYF.

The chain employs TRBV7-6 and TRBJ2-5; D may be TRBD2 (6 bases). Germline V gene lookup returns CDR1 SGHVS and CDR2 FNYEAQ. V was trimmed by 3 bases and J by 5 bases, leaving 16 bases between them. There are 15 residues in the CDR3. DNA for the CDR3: TGTGCCAGCAGCTTTGGGCAGGCGGCGGGGGAGACCCAGTACTTC. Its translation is CASSFGQAAGETQYF.

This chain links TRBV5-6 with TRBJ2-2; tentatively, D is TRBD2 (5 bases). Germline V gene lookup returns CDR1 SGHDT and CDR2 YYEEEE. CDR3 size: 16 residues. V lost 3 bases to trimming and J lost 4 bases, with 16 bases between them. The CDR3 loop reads CASSSRARGITGELFF. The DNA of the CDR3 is TGTGCCAGCAGCTCGCGAGCCCGGGGTATCACCGGGGAGCTGTTTTTT.

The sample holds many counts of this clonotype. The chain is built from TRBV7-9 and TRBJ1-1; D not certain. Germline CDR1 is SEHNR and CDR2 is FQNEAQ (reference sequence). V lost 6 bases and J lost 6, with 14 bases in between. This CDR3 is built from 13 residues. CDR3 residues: CASSSVLAAEAFF. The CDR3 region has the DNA TGTGCCAGCAGTTCAGTTCTCGCAGCTGAAGCTTTCTTT.

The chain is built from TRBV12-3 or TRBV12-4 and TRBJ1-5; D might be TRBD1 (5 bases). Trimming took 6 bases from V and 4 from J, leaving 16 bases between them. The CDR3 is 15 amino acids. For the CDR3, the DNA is TGTGCCAGCAGGTGGGACGTTAGCGGGAATCAGCCCCAGCATTTT. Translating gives CASRWDVSGNQPQHF.

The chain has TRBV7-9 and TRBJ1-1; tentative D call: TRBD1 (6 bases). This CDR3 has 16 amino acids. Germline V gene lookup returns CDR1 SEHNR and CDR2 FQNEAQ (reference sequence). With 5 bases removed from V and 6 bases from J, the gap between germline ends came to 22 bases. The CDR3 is CASSPLRAGDSSEAFF. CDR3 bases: TGTGCCAGCAGCCCGCTTAGGGCAGGGGATAGTTCTGAAGCTTTCTTT. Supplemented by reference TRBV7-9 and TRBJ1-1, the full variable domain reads DTGVSQNPRHKITKRGQNVTFRCDPISEHNRLYWYRQTLGQGPEFLTYFQNEAQLEKSRLLSDRFSAERPKGSFSTLEIQRTEQGDSAMYLCASSPLRAGDSSEAFFGQGTRLTVV.

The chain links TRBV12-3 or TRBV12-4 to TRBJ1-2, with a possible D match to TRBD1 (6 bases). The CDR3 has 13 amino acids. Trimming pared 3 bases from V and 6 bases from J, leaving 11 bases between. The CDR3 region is CASSFSGHNGYTF. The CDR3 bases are TGTGCCAGCAGTTTCTCGGGACATAATGGCTACACCTTC.

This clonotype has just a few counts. CDR3 region: CASCNSRVYEQYF. CDR3 sequence (DNA): TGTGCCAGCTGCAATAGCAGGGTCTACGAGCAGTACTTC. The chain carries TRBV3-1 and TRBJ2-7, with a tentative D call TRBD1 (5 bases). The V end was cut by 8 bases, the J end by 3 bases, with 14 bases between. CDR1 LGHDT and CDR2 YNNKEL come from the germline V gene (reference sequence). This CDR3 is built from 13 residues.

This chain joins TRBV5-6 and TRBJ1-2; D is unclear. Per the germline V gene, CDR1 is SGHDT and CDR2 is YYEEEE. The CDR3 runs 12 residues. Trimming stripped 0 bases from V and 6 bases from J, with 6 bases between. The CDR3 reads CASSLGRNGYTF. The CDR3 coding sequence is TGTGCCAGCAGCTTGGGACGCAATGGCTACACCTTC.

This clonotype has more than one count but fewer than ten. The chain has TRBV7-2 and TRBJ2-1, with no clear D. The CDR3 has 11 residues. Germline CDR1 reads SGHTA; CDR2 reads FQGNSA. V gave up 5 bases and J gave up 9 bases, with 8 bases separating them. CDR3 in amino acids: CASSLSSEQFF. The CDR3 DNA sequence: TGTGCCAGCAGCCTATCCAGTGAGCAGTTCTTC.

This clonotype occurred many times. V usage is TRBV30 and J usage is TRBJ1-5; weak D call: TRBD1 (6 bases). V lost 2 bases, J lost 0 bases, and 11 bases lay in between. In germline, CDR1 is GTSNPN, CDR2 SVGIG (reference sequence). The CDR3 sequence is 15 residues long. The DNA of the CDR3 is TGTGCCTGGAGTCCCGGGACAAATAGCAATCAGCCCCAGCATTTT. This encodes CAWSPGTNSNQPQHF.

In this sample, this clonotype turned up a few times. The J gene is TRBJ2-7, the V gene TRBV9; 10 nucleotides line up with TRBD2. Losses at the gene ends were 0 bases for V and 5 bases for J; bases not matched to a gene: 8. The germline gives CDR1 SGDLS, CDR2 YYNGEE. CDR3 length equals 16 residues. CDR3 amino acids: CASSVAASGSPHEQYF. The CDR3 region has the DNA TGTGCCAGCAGCGTAGCGGCTAGCGGGAGCCCCCACGAGCAGTACTTC.

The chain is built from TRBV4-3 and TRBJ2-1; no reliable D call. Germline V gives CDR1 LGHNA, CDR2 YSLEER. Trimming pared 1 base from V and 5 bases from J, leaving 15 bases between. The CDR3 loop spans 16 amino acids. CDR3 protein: CASSQVEFPADNEQFF. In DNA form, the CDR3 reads TGCGCCAGCAGCCAAGTAGAGTTTCCTGCCGACAATGAGCAGTTCTTC.

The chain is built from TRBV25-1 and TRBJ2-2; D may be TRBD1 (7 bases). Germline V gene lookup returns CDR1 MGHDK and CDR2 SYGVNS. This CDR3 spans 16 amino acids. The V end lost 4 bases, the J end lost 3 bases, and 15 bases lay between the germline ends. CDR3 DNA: TGTGCCAGCAGTGCGACAGGGAGGTCGGACACCGGGGAGCTGTTTTTT. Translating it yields CASSATGRSDTGELFF.

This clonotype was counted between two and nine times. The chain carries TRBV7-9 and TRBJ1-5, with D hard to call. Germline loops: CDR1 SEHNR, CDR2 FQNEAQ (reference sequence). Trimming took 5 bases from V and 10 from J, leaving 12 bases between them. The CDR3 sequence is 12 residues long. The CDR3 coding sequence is TGTGCCAGCAGCAATCACGACGGACCCCAGCATTTT. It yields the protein CASSNHDGPQHF. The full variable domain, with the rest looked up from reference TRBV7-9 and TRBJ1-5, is DTGVSQNPRHKITKRGQNVTFRCDPISEHNRLYWYRQTLGQGPEFLTYFQNEAQLEKSRLLSDRFSAERPKGSFSTLEIQRTEQGDSAMYLCASSNHDGPQHFGDGTRLSIL.

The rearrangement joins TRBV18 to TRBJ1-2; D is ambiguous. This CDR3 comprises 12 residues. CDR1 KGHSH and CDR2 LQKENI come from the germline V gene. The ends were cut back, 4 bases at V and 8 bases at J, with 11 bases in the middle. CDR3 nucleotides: TGTGCCAGCTCACTTGGACCTCGCGGCTACACCTTC. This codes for CASSLGPRGYTF.

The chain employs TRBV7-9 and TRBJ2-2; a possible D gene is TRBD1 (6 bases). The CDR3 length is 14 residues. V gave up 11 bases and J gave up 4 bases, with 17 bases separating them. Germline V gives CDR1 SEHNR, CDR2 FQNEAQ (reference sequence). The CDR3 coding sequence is TGTGCCTCCACTGGGGCAGGGGTCACCGGGGAGCTGTTTTTT. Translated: CASTGAGVTGELFF.

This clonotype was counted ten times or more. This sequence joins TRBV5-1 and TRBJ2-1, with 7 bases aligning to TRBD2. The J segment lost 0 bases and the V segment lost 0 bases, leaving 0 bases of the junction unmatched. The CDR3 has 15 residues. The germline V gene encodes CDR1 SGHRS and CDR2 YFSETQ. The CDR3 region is CASSLGGGSYNEQFF. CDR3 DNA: TGCGCCAGCAGCTTGGGGGGGGGCTCCTACAATGAGCAGTTCTTC.

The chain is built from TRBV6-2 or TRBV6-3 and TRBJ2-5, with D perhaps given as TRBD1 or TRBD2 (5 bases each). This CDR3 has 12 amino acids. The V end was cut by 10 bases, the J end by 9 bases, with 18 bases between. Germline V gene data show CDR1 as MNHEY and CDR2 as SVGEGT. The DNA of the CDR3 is TGTGCCATCAGAGCGGCCGGGGCGGCCCAGTACTTC. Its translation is CAIRAAGAAQYF.

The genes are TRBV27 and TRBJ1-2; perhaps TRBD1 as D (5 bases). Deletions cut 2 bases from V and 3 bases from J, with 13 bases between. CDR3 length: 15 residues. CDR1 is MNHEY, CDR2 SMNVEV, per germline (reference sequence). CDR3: CASSLDARGDYGYTF. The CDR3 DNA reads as TGTGCCAGCAGTTTAGATGCCCGGGGGGACTATGGCTACACCTTC.

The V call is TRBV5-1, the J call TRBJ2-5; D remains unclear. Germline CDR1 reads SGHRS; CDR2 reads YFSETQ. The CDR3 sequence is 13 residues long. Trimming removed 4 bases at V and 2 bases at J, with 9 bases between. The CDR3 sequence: CASSRIGQETQYF. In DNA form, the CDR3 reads TGCGCCAGCAGCCGGATAGGGCAAGAGACCCAGTACTTC.

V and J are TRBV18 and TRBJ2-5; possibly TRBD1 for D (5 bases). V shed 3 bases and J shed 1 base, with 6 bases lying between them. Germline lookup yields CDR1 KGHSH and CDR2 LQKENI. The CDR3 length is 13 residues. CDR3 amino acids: CASSPTVQETQYF. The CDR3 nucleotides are TGTGCCAGCTCACCGACAGTCCAAGAGACCCAGTACTTC.

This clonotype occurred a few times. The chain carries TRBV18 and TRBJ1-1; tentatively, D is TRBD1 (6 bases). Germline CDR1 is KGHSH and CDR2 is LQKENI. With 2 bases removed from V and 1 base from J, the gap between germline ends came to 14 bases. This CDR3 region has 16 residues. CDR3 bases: TGTGCCAGCTCACCAACGACAGGCCCGGGGAACACTGAAGCTTTCTTT. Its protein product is CASSPTTGPGNTEAFF. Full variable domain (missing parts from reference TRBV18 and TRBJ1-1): NAGVMQNPRHLVRRRGQEARLRCSPMKGHSHVYWYRQLPEEGLKFMVYLQKENIIDESGMPKERFSAEFPKEGPSILRIQQVVRGDSAAYFCASSPTTGPGNTEAFFGQGTRLTVV.

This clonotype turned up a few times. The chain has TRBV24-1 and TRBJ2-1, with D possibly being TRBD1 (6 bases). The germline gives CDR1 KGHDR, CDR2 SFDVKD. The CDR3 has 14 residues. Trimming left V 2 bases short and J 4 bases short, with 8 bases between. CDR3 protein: CATSDSRGYNEQFF. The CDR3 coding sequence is TGTGCCACCAGTGATTCGAGGGGGTACAATGAGCAGTTCTTC.

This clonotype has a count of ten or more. The CDR3 sequence: CATRGTSGHNEQFF. The CDR3, as DNA: TGTGCCACCAGGGGGACTAGCGGTCACAATGAGCAGTTCTTC. The chain couples TRBV15 to TRBJ2-1; 11 nucleotides agree with TRBD2. The J segment lost 5 bases and the V segment lost 6 bases, leaving 3 bases of the junction unmatched. Germline loops: CDR1 LNHNV, CDR2 YYDKDF (reference sequence). The CDR3 totals 14 residues. The complete variable domain, with remaining parts taken from reference TRBV15 and TRBJ2-1, reads DAMVIQNPRYQVTQFGKPVTLSCSQTLNHNVMYWYQQKSSQAPKLLFHYYDKDFNNEADTPDNFQSRRPNTSFCFLDIRSPGLGDTAMYLCATRGTSGHNEQFFGPGTRLTVL.